A selection of T cell receptor beta chains follows, all from one sample in a study of early T cells in non-severe SARS-CoV-2 infection. From the 5' RACE reads, TCRdb called clonotypes with MiXCR, one entry per CDR3 protein. The table has around 67,000 distinct CDR3 sequences, 9.5% to 15% seen once. The specimen sequenced was whole blood. All receptors come from an adult who was a healthcare worker with PCR-confirmed SARS-CoV-2 infection or an uninfected control (not recorded which). Each CDR3 is given with its conserved first and last residue. D genes are given only for firm matches. Clone sizes are given selectively: once, few, many, or a class where the clone is expanded.

abundance	v_gene	j_gene	len	d_gene	CDR3nt	CDR3aa
many	TRBV7-2	TRBJ2-7	14	NA	TGTGCCAGCAGCTTAGGTAGCGGACCCTACGAGCAGTACTTC	CASSLGSGPYEQYF
many	TRBV19	TRBJ2-1	16	NA	TGTGCCAGTAGTTCCCTGGGTAGCGAACTATACAATGAGCAGTTCTTC	CASSSLGSELYNEQFF
many	TRBV27	TRBJ2-7	15	NA	TGTGCCAGCAGTTTTTCTGACAGGAGCTCCTACGAGCAGTACTTC	CASSFSDRSSYEQYF
NA	TRBV6-6	TRBJ2-7	13	TRBD1	TGTGCCAGCAGAAGGGACAGCTCCTACGAGCAGTACTTC	CASRRDSSYEQYF
many	TRBV7-9	TRBJ1-1	20	TRBD1	TGTGCCAGCAGCCTGAACAGACGGGACAGGGAGGGTGAAGGGAACACTGAAGCTTTCTTT	CASSLNRRDREGEGNTEAFF
few	TRBV28	TRBJ2-7	18	TRBD2	TGTGCCAGCAGTTCCCAACGCATGGGACTAGCGGAGAGGTACGAGCAGTACTTC	CASSSQRMGLAERYEQYF
NA	TRBV6-5	TRBJ2-3	16	TRBD2	TGTGCCAGCAGTTACTCGTCTAGCGGGACCACAGATACGCAGTATTTT	CASSYSSSGTTDTQYF
few	TRBV5-5	TRBJ2-7	12	TRBD1	TGTGCCAGCAGCCTGGACAGGTTCGAGCAGTACTTC	CASSLDRFEQYF
NA	TRBV20-1	TRBJ1-6	14	NA	TGCAGTGCTAGAGATCCGGGCTATAATTCACCCCTCCACTTT	CSARDPGYNSPLHF
many	TRBV4-1	TRBJ2-1	17	TRBD2	TGCGCCAGCAGCCAAGAGTGGCTAGCGGGAGCATACAATGAGCAGTTCTTC	CASSQEWLAGAYNEQFF
many	TRBV19	TRBJ2-1	17	TRBD2	TGTGCCAGTGGTAGTCCGGGACTAGCGGGTAAGGGCAATGAGCAGTTCTTC	CASGSPGLAGKGNEQFF
NA	TRBV6-6	TRBJ1-1	12	NA	TGTGCCAGCACGACTCCGGGGGCTGAAGTTTTCTTT	CASTTPGAEVFF
many	TRBV6-2/TRBV6-3	TRBJ2-1	13	TRBD2	TGTGCCAACAGTTACGTACTAGCGGGAGAATGGTTCTTC	CANSYVLAGEWFF
many	TRBV15	TRBJ2-7	15	TRBD2	TGTGCCACCAGCAGAGATCGGAGCGGGGGCTACGAGCAGTACTTC	CATSRDRSGGYEQYF
many	TRBV18	TRBJ2-7	15	TRBD1	TGTGCCAGCTCACCACCGACAGGGGCCGCCTACGAGCAGTACTTC	CASSPPTGAAYEQYF
many	TRBV7-9	TRBJ1-1	13	NA	TGTGCCAGCAGCTCCGGAGGGGAGACTGAAGCTTTCTTT	CASSSGGETEAFF